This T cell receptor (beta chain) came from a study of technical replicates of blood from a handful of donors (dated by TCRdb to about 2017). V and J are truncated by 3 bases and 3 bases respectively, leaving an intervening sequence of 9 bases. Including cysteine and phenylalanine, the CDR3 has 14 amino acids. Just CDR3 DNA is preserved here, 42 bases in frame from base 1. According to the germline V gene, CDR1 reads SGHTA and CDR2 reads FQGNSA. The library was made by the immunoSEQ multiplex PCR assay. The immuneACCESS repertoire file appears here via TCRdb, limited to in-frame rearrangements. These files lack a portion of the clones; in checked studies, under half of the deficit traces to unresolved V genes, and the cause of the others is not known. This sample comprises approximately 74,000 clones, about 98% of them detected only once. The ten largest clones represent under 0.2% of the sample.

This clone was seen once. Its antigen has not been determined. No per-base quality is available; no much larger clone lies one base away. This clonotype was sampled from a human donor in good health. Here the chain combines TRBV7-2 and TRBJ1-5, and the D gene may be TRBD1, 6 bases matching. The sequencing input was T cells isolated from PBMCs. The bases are TGTGCCAGCAGCTTCACAGGGTACAATCAGCCCCAGCATTTT. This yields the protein CASSFTGYNQPQHF.